This T cell receptor beta chain is drawn from a study of shared clonotypes between healthy human individuals. The wider study: Donors, aged 18 to 49, were a couple of women and three men.

As for this clone: Its antigen is not identified. Other DNA sequences in the sample encode the same CDR3.

The CDR3 consists of 12 residues. The germline gives CDR1 SGDLS, CDR2 YYNGEE. Trimming shortened V by 4 bases and J by 5 bases, and 6 bases separated the two germline ends. Study-level results: Incompleteness in sorted-subset sequencing, despite large depth, was shown by rarefaction. Richness estimates generally favored naive over memory subsets. Blood was the sole source, and tissue repertoires probably differ.

CD8 cells regarded as naive lacked CD45RO, were positively chosen for CCR7, and omitted terminally differentiated effector memory CD45RA+ cells. Sequenced by immunoSEQ multiplex PCR; TCRdb stores in-frame clones only, minus some. The repertoire holds millions of clones, 85% to 95% seen once, with around 1.7% in the top ten. The sample was naive CD8+ T cells from PBMCs. V and J are TRBV9 and TRBJ2-2, with D unresolved. The receptor's source is a man between 18 and 35 years old in good health. Some clones in this sample may be carry-over from other donors' samples. For the CDR3, the DNA is TGTGCCAGCAGCCCCCGGACCGGGGAGCTGTTTTTT. Translating it yields CASSPRTGELFF.